What follows are 28 T cell receptor beta chains derived from one specimen sequenced in a study of blood T cell repertoires in COVID-19. The protocol was immunoSEQ multiplex PCR, while the TCRdb copy is restricted to in-frame clones and leaves out a portion. This table holds a few hundred thousand clones, roughly 85% found once. The material sequenced was peripheral blood. The receptors were sampled from a human donor in a cohort sampled during active COVID-19.

The V gene is TRBV18, the J gene TRBJ1-2; D is possibly TRBD1 (6 bases). Germline-derived CDR1 and CDR2 are KGHSH and LQKENI. Trimming took 2 bases from V and 4 from J, leaving 14 bases between them. The CDR3 spans 15 residues. This chain's CDR3 is CASSPEQGGSYGYTF. The CDR3 region has the DNA TGTGCCAGCTCACCAGAACAGGGCGGTAGCTATGGCTACACCTTC.

The CDR3 protein is CASSGGQPADSPLHF. The CDR3 DNA is TGCGCCAGCAGTGGTGGACAGCCGGCAGATTCACCCCTCCACTTT. This chain uses TRBV10-2 with TRBJ1-6, with a tentative D call TRBD1 (6 bases). This CDR3 has 15 amino acids. Germline loops: CDR1 WSHSY, CDR2 SAAADI. Trimming took off 4 bases at V and 8 bases at J, with 15 bases between the two ends.

This rearrangement joins TRBV19 to TRBJ1-5; 10 bases are a match to TRBD1. CDR1 is LNHDA, CDR2 SQIVND, per germline (reference sequence). The CDR3 loop spans 16 amino acids. The junction had 3 bases not matched to a gene; V was cut back by 2 bases and J by 2 bases. The CDR3 sequence is CASSITGTGGNQPQHF. In DNA, the CDR3 is TGTGCCAGTAGTATAACGGGGACAGGGGGCAATCAGCCCCAGCATTTT.

The chain couples TRBV24-1 to TRBJ2-1, with 9 positions matching TRBD2. Trimming at V came to 7 bases and at J to 9 bases, leaving 6 bases not matched to a gene. The CDR3 runs 13 residues. Germline assignment: CDR1 KGHDR and CDR2 SFDVKD. CDR3 sequence reads: CATRGLAKSEQFF. The CDR3 nucleotides read TGTGCCACCAGGGGACTAGCAAAGAGTGAGCAGTTCTTC.

A word on this clone: Other DNA variants within this sample encode the same CDR3. DNA for the CDR3: TGTGCCAGCAGCCAAGTTAACTACGAGCAGTACTTC. Translating it yields CASSQVNYEQYF. The genes are TRBV3-1 (or the pseudogene TRBV3-2) and TRBJ2-7; unclear D gene. Germline CDR1 reads LGHDT; CDR2 reads YNNKEL (reference sequence). The CDR3 consists of 12 residues. V was cut by 1 base and J by 3 bases, with 4 bases left in between.

The rearrangement joins TRBV24-1 to TRBJ2-1; D ambiguous. The V and J ends lost 4 bases and 0 bases respectively, with 6 bases between them. The germline V gene has CDR1 KGHDR and CDR2 SFDVKD. This CDR3 contains 14 residues. For the CDR3, the DNA is TGTGCCACCAGTGACCGGAGCTCCTACAATGAGCAGTTCTTC. This encodes CATSDRSSYNEQFF.

V gene TRBV7-9 combines with J gene TRBJ1-1; 7 nucleotides line up with TRBD1. V dropped 9 bases and J dropped 8; count of bases not matched to a gene: 6. From germline, CDR1 is SEHNR and CDR2 FQNEAQ (reference sequence). The CDR3 consists of 11 residues. In DNA form, the CDR3 reads TGTGCCAGTACAGGGGTAGTGGAAGCTTTCTTT. Amino acids: CASTGVVEAFF.

The chain is built from TRBV18 and TRBJ1-5; 8 bases are shared with TRBD1. The junction had 3 bases not matched to a gene; V was cut back by 8 bases and J by 3 bases. In germline, CDR1 is KGHSH, CDR2 LQKENI. The CDR3 loop spans 13 amino acids. CDR3 DNA sequence: TGTGCCAGCCAGGGGGCCCTCAATCAGCCCCAGCATTTT. As protein: CASQGALNQPQHF.

The sample holds a few counts of this clone. The chain is built from TRBV19 and TRBJ1-1, with D perhaps matching TRBD1 (6 bases). The CDR3 extends over 14 amino acids. V was cut by 7 bases and J by 1 base, with 13 bases left in between. In germline, CDR1 is LNHDA, CDR2 SQIVND (reference sequence). CDR3: CASTRDIQNTEAFF. In nucleotides, the CDR3 is TGTGCCAGTACAAGGGACATCCAGAACACTGAAGCTTTCTTT.

The chain employs TRBV10-3 and TRBJ1-6; possible D gene TRBD1, 6 bases. This CDR3 has 15 residues. CDR1 is ENHRY, CDR2 SYGVKD, per germline. V gave up 11 bases and J gave up 0 bases, with 14 bases separating them. The CDR3 protein is CAALSGDSYNSPLHF. The CDR3 DNA sequence: TGTGCCGCATTATCAGGGGACTCCTATAATTCACCCCTCCACTTT.

The CDR3 protein is CASSDRDRLESEAFF. CDR3 sequence (DNA): TGTGCCAGCAGCGACAGGGACAGGCTGGAGTCTGAAGCTTTCTTT. The genes are TRBV5-5 and TRBJ1-1; 8 nucleotides match TRBD1. This CDR3 has 15 residues. With 4 bases clipped from V and 6 bases from J, the junction kept 11 bases outside the gene matches. Germline lookup yields CDR1 SGHKS and CDR2 YYEKEE (reference sequence).

CDR3 in amino acids: CASRSSRDIPYEQYF. The CDR3 DNA reads as TGCGCCAGCAGGTCTTCCCGGGACATCCCGTACGAGCAGTACTTC. The rearrangement uses TRBV5-1 and TRBJ2-7; D might be TRBD1 (6 bases). The V and J ends lost 5 bases and 4 bases respectively, with 19 bases between them. CDR3 length: 15 amino acids. CDR1 and CDR2 (germline): SGHRS, YFSETQ.

The chain combines TRBV30 with TRBJ2-7; TRBD1 matches at 7 bases. Germline CDR1 reads GTSNPN; CDR2 reads SVGIG (reference sequence). This CDR3 has 13 residues. V lost 0 bases to trimming and J lost 2 bases; unmatched junction nucleotides: 1. CDR3 sequence (DNA): TGTGCCTGGAGTGTCGGACAGGCCTACGAGCAGTACTTC. This codes for CAWSVGQAYEQYF. Full variable domain (remainder filled in from reference TRBV30 and TRBJ2-7): SQTIHQWPATLVQPVGSPLSLECTVEGTSNPNLYWYRQAAGRGLQLLFYSVGIGQISSEVPQNLSASRPQDRQFILSSKKLLLSDSGFYLCAWSVGQAYEQYFGPGTRLTVT.

CDR3 amino acids: CASRPAGQGKAFF. The CDR3 bases are TGTGCCAGCAGACCTGCCGGGCAGGGGAAAGCTTTCTTT. The chain joins TRBV12-3 or TRBV12-4 to TRBJ1-1; perhaps TRBD1 as D (6 bases). Trimming removed 6 bases at V and 9 bases at J, with 17 bases between. The CDR3 consists of 13 residues.

The V and J genes are TRBV18 and TRBJ2-7; 7 bases align to TRBD1. Germline CDR1 KGHSH, CDR2 LQKENI. The CDR3 runs 14 residues. Trimming removed 3 bases from V and 1 base from J; junction bases left unmatched: 3. The CDR3 DNA follows: TGTGCCAGCTCACCGGGGGACAGATCCTACGAGCAGTACTTC. Its translation is CASSPGDRSYEQYF. Complete variable domain (other parts from reference TRBV18 and TRBJ2-7): NAGVMQNPRHLVRRRGQEARLRCSPMKGHSHVYWYRQLPEEGLKFMVYLQKENIIDESGMPKERFSAEFPKEGPSILRIQQVVRGDSAAYFCASSPGDRSYEQYFGPGTRLTVT.

This clone was counted once. This chain connects TRBV30 to TRBJ1-2, with no clear D. CDR3 length: 10 amino acids. CDR1 GTSNPN and CDR2 SVGIG come from the germline V gene (reference sequence). V was pared by 3 bases and J by 6 bases, with 5 bases between. The CDR3 region is CAWSPDGYTF. CDR3 DNA sequence: TGTGCCTGGAGCCCGGATGGCTACACCTTC.

This chain links TRBV9 with TRBJ1-2; 8 positions agree with TRBD1. CDR1 SGDLS and CDR2 YYNGEE come from the germline V gene. The J segment lost 4 bases and the V segment lost 0 bases, leaving 5 bases of the junction unmatched. This CDR3 has 15 residues. The CDR3 bases are TGTGCCAGCAGCGTAGTGGACAGGGTCAGCTATGGCTACACCTTC. Its translation: CASSVVDRVSYGYTF.

The J gene is TRBJ2-5, the V gene TRBV10-3; TRBD2 matches 10 bases. V lost 6 bases to trimming and J lost 1 base; unmatched junction nucleotides: 2. Germline V lookup: CDR1 ENHRY, CDR2 SYGVKD. The CDR3 runs 14 residues. In nucleotides, the CDR3 is TGTGCCATCAGCTCTAGCGGGGGCCAAGAGACCCAGTACTTC. Translation: CAISSSGGQETQYF.

V and J are TRBV5-4 and TRBJ2-1, with TRBD1 matching over 8 bases. V was pared by 2 bases and J by 4 bases, with 2 bases of the junction left unmatched. CDR3 length: 14 amino acids. Germline lookup yields CDR1 SGHNT and CDR2 YYREEE (reference sequence). This CDR3 reads CASSFQGAYNEQFF. CDR3 nucleotides: TGTGCCAGCAGCTTCCAGGGGGCTTACAATGAGCAGTTCTTC.

The chain carries TRBV18 and TRBJ1-6; 9 nucleotides line up with TRBD1. CDR3 size: 16 residues. Germline CDR1 and CDR2: KGHSH and LQKENI. With 2 bases clipped from V and 9 bases from J, the junction kept 8 bases outside the gene matches. The CDR3: CASSPVAGQGTSPLHF. The CDR3 DNA sequence: TGTGCCAGCTCACCAGTAGCCGGACAGGGGACTTCACCCCTCCACTTT.

The genes are TRBV7-9 and TRBJ2-2, with a weak D call TRBD1 (6 bases). The V and J ends lost 10 bases and 5 bases respectively, with 8 bases between them. The CDR3 spans 11 residues. Germline CDR1 is SEHNR and CDR2 is FQNEAQ (reference sequence). CDR3 nucleotide sequence: TGTGCCATAACAGGGACCGGGGAGCTGTTTTTT. It yields the protein CAITGTGELFF.

V and J are TRBV28 and TRBJ2-5, with TRBD1 identical over 9 bases. The CDR3 is 17 residues long. Unmatched junction bases numbered 13, after V lost 4 bases and J lost 4 bases. Germline V lookup: CDR1 MDHEN, CDR2 SYDVKM. The CDR3 coding sequence is TGTGCCAGCAGTTCACTATGGACAGGGGAGTTAGGAGAGACCCAGTACTTC. This gives the protein CASSSLWTGELGETQYF. Based on the CDR3 plus reference TRBV28 and TRBJ2-5, the full variable domain is DVKVTQSSRYLVKRTGEKVFLECVQDMDHENMFWYRQDPGLGLRLIYFSYDVKMKEKGDIPEGYSVSREKKERFSLILESASTNQTSMYLCASSSLWTGELGETQYFGPGTRLLVL.

The rearrangement uses TRBV2 and TRBJ1-5; 10 bases align to TRBD1. The CDR3 spans 15 residues. Germline V gives CDR1 SNHLY, CDR2 FYNNEI. The J segment lost 4 bases and the V segment lost 4 bases, leaving 4 bases of the junction unmatched. The CDR3 coding sequence is TGTGCCAGCAGTGGGGGACAGGGGCGAAATCAGCCCCAGCATTTT. The encoded protein is CASSGGQGRNQPQHF.

The V call is TRBV2, the J call TRBJ1-1; D is possibly TRBD1 (5 bases). CDR1 is SNHLY and CDR2 is FYNNEI in the germline V gene. The CDR3 extends over 13 amino acids. Deletions cut 6 bases from V and 7 bases from J, with 15 bases between. As DNA, the CDR3 is TGTGCCAGCAGGGGGCGAACAGCAGATGAAGCTTTCTTT. Its protein is CASRGRTADEAFF.

The rearrangement uses TRBV15 and TRBJ1-4; 7 bases fit TRBD1. V was clipped by 4 bases and J by 8 bases; unmatched bases: 10. CDR1 is LNHNV and CDR2 is YYDKDF in the germline V gene (reference sequence). The CDR3 spans 15 residues. The CDR3 region has the DNA TGTGCCACCAGCAACCGGGACAGATCTTCGGAAAAACTGTTTTTT. The encoded protein is CATSNRDRSSEKLFF.

J is TRBJ1-6 and V is TRBV30; D gene unclear. The V gene lost 1 base and the J gene lost 9 bases, with 10 bases spanning the gap. Germline values: CDR1 GTSNPN, CDR2 SVGIG (reference sequence). This CDR3 is 13 amino acids long. The CDR3 is CAWSAASGSPLHF. The DNA for the CDR3 is TGTGCCTGGAGTGCGGCGTCAGGTTCACCCCTCCACTTT. The full variable domain, with the rest looked up from reference TRBV30 and TRBJ1-6, is SQTIHQWPATLVQPVGSPLSLECTVEGTSNPNLYWYRQAAGRGLQLLFYSVGIGQISSEVPQNLSASRPQDRQFILSSKKLLLSDSGFYLCAWSAASGSPLHFGNGTRLTVT.

The chain couples TRBV5-6 to TRBJ1-6; 8 bases map to TRBD1. V dropped 6 bases and J dropped 7; count of bases not matched to a gene: 9. The CDR3 runs to 15 residues. In germline, CDR1 is SGHDT, CDR2 YYEEEE. Here the CDR3 DNA reads TGTGCCAGCACATCCGGACAGGGTTACAATTCACCCCTCCACTTT. This sequence encodes CASTSGQGYNSPLHF.

The chain uses TRBV10-1 and TRBJ1-6, with 9 bases identical to TRBD1. CDR1 is WNHNN and CDR2 is SYGVQD in the germline V gene (reference sequence). This CDR3 comprises 16 residues. V lost 0 bases and J lost 10; bases outside the gene matches: 7. The CDR3 sequence: CASSESPDRGRSPLHF. The CDR3 DNA reads TGCGCCAGCAGTGAGTCGCCGGACAGGGGAAGGTCACCCCTCCACTTT.